These 18 T cell receptor beta chains came from one sample sequenced in a study of blood T cell repertoires in COVID-19. Sequencing used immunoSEQ multiplex PCR; TCRdb keeps in-frame clones, though not all of them. The sample carries under 95,000 clones, 86% recorded once. Sequenced input: peripheral blood. Receptors originate from a woman aged 80 or older with acute or convalescent COVID-19.

The chain is built from TRBV27 and TRBJ1-2; TRBD1 matches 10 bases. The junction had 12 bases not matched to a gene; V was cut back by 5 bases and J by 6 bases. Germline assignment: CDR1 MNHEY and CDR2 SMNVEV (reference sequence). This CDR3 spans 16 amino acids. The CDR3 DNA is TGTGCCAGCAGTCCCGCGACCCCGACAGGGGGCCATGGCTACACCTTC. It is translated as CASSPATPTGGHGYTF.

V gene TRBV7-2 combines with J gene TRBJ1-1, with a tentative D call TRBD1 (6 bases). V was pared by 3 bases and J by 2 bases, with 13 bases between. CDR1 is SGHTA and CDR2 is FQGNSA in the germline V gene. CDR3 size: 15 residues. CDR3 sequence: CASSLGGGVNTEAFF. The CDR3 DNA reads as TGTGCCAGCAGCTTGGGAGGGGGGGTTAACACTGAAGCTTTCTTT.

The rearrangement joins TRBV6-6 to TRBJ1-1, with D perhaps matching TRBD1 (6 bases). The CDR3 is 12 residues long. Germline V lookup: CDR1 MNHNY, CDR2 SVGAGI (reference sequence). V shed 4 bases and J shed 6 bases, with 9 bases lying between them. CDR3 in amino acids: CASSFAGAEAFF. The CDR3 DNA reads TGTGCCAGCAGTTTCGCAGGGGCTGAAGCTTTCTTT.

The V call is TRBV5-6, the J call TRBJ1-2; 9 bases are shared with TRBD1. The V and J ends lost 2 bases and 4 bases, in that order; junction bases with no gene match: 6. The germline V gene has CDR1 SGHDT and CDR2 YYEEEE. The CDR3 loop spans 15 amino acids. This chain's CDR3 is CASSFGQGNSYGYTF. CDR3 nucleotide sequence: TGTGCCAGCAGCTTCGGACAGGGGAATTCCTATGGCTACACCTTC.

The chain recombines TRBV27 with TRBJ1-5; 7 bases are shared with TRBD1. This CDR3 region has 14 residues. V lost 6 bases and J lost 2; bases outside the gene matches: 4. The germline V gene encodes CDR1 MNHEY and CDR2 SMNVEV (reference sequence). CDR3 amino acids: CASSRTGGNQPQHF. CDR3 nucleotide sequence: TGTGCCAGCAGCCGGACAGGCGGCAATCAGCCCCAGCATTTT.

In this sample, this clone turned up a few times. J is TRBJ2-7 and V is TRBV2; possible D gene TRBD1, 5 bases. The CDR3 extends over 13 amino acids. Germline V lookup: CDR1 SNHLY, CDR2 FYNNEI. V shed 6 bases and J shed 2 bases, with 11 bases lying between them. CDR3 bases: TGTGCCAGCAGGTGGACATCTACCTACGAGCAGTACTTC. Its translation is CASRWTSTYEQYF.

The rearrangement links TRBV2 to TRBJ1-6; D is undetermined. There are 16 residues in the CDR3. Trimming pared 2 bases from V and 6 bases from J, leaving 14 bases between. The V gene's germline CDR1 is SNHLY and CDR2 FYNNEI. The CDR3 DNA is TGTGCCAGCAGTGAATTTAAGCGGGGATTTAATTCACCCCTCCACTTT. Translated, it gives CASSEFKRGFNSPLHF.

This clone was counted once. The chain is built from TRBV18 and TRBJ2-6, with a weak D call TRBD2 (5 bases). The CDR3 consists of 14 residues. V lost 9 bases and J lost 2, with 11 bases in between. Germline lookup yields CDR1 KGHSH and CDR2 LQKENI. The CDR3 here is CASSQAAGANVLTF. The CDR3 nucleotides read TGTGCCAGTTCTCAAGCGGCTGGGGCCAACGTCCTGACTTTC.

The gene calls are TRBV6-5 and TRBJ2-7; 7 bases fit TRBD1. CDR1 is MNHEY and CDR2 is SVGAGI in the germline V gene. The ends lost 0 bases at V and 4 bases at J; junction bases unmatched: 3. This CDR3 spans 14 amino acids. CDR3 sequence reads: CASSYSRGPYEQYF. The DNA for the CDR3 is TGTGCCAGCAGTTACTCGAGGGGGCCTTACGAGCAGTACTTC.

J is TRBJ2-3 and V is TRBV5-1; 11 bases align to TRBD1. CDR1 and CDR2 (germline): SGHRS, YFSETQ. The CDR3 extends over 17 amino acids. V lost 4 bases, J lost 2 bases, and 9 bases stayed unmatched. The CDR3 coding sequence is TGCGCCAGCAGCGAGGGACAGGGGGGCTTCCTCACAGATACGCAGTATTTT. This codes for CASSEGQGGFLTDTQYF.

The rearrangement uses TRBV5-1 and TRBJ1-4; a possible D gene is TRBD1 (5 bases). The CDR3 is made up of 17 amino acids. V lost 4 bases to trimming and J lost 0 bases, with 16 bases between them. Germline V gives CDR1 SGHRS, CDR2 YFSETQ. The CDR3 nucleotides are TGCGCCAGCAGCCCCCGCGGGGCAATTACAACTAATGAAAAACTGTTTTTT. The encoded protein is CASSPRGAITTNEKLFF.

This clone was counted only a few times. The rearrangement uses TRBV3-1 (or the pseudogene TRBV3-2) and TRBJ2-7, with TRBD1 matching 10 bases. The V segment lost 5 bases and the J segment 2 bases; nucleotides outside the gene matches: 6. CDR1 and CDR2 from the germline V gene are LGHDT and YNNKEL (reference sequence). CDR3 length equals 15 residues. CDR3 nucleotide sequence: TGTGCCAGCAGCGCCCGGGACAGGGGCGCCTACGAGCAGTACTTC. Translated, it gives CASSARDRGAYEQYF.

This clone has only a few counts. The rearrangement uses TRBV5-4 and TRBJ1-3; TRBD1 matches at 9 bases. CDR3 length: 16 residues. V shed 4 bases and J 0 bases; nucleotides not matched to a gene: 5. Germline V gene data show CDR1 as SGHNT and CDR2 as YYREEE (reference sequence). The CDR3 DNA sequence: TGTGCCAGCAGCACCGGACAGGGGTTCTCTGGAAACACCATATATTTT. It specifies CASSTGQGFSGNTIYF.

The chain employs TRBV7-2 and TRBJ1-1; D unclear. Germline V gene sequence: CDR1 SGHTA, CDR2 FQGNSA. The CDR3 length is 14 residues. V was shortened by 8 bases and J by 0 bases, with 13 bases between the two germline ends. The CDR3 sequence is CASGREGMNTEAFF. The CDR3 coding sequence is TGTGCCAGCGGGAGGGAGGGCATGAACACTGAAGCTTTCTTT.

V and J are TRBV5-4 and TRBJ2-5; 8 bases line up with TRBD1. Germline V gene sequence: CDR1 SGHNT, CDR2 YYREEE (reference sequence). The V segment lost 2 bases and the J segment 5 bases; nucleotides outside the gene matches: 5. The CDR3 contains 14 residues. The DNA of the CDR3 is TGTGCCAGCAGCTTCCAGGGGGCGTCTGAGACCCAGTACTTC. This gives the protein CASSFQGASETQYF.

V gene TRBV14 combines with J gene TRBJ2-5, with D possibly being TRBD2 (5 bases). V was cut by 4 bases and J by 2 bases, with 20 bases left in between. Germline V gene sequence: CDR1 SGHDN, CDR2 FVKESK. The CDR3 length is 17 residues. The CDR3 DNA sequence: TGTGCCAGCAGCCTAAAGATCTCAGGCCGGAGGCAAGAGACCCAGTACTTC. Encoded protein: CASSLKISGRRQETQYF.

This clone was detected only once. The rearrangement uses TRBV28 and TRBJ1-5; TRBD1 agrees at 7 bases. Germline CDR1 and CDR2: MDHEN and SYDVKM. Trimming at V came to 4 bases and at J to 2 bases, leaving 14 bases not matched to a gene. The CDR3 covers 18 residues. The CDR3 protein is CASSSPHDRDRGNQPQHF. The DNA of the CDR3 is TGTGCCAGCAGTTCACCCCATGACAGGGACCGGGGCAATCAGCCCCAGCATTTT.

The chain joins TRBV6-2 or TRBV6-3 to TRBJ1-1, with a tentative D call TRBD1 (5 bases). V lost 7 bases and J lost 1, with 13 bases in between. This CDR3 is 14 amino acids long. CDR1 MNHEY and CDR2 SVGEGT come from the germline V gene. The CDR3 region is CASTPGGSNTEAFF. DNA for the CDR3: TGTGCCAGCACCCCGGGGGGATCGAACACTGAAGCTTTCTTT.